The 12 T cell receptor beta chains below come from one sample, sequenced in a study of T cell repertoires in cytomegalovirus infection. TCRdb processed the reads anew with MiXCR; each CDR3 protein has one entry. The sample includes about 310,000 distinct CDR3 sequences, roughly 9.3% seen only once; the top ten take more than 2.5%. Specimen: PBMCs. These receptors came from a human donor in good health (CMV status not recorded). Some clones in this sample may be carry-over from other donors' samples.

DNA for the CDR3: TGCAGCGTTGACGTCAGGGGCACAGATACGCAGTATTTT. Residues: CSVDVRGTDTQYF. V gene TRBV29-1 combines with J gene TRBJ2-3, with a possible D match to TRBD1 (5 bases). The CDR3 is 13 amino acids. Trimming stripped 3 bases from V and 1 base from J, with 8 bases between. Per the germline V gene, CDR1 is SQVTM and CDR2 is ANQGSEA.

This clonotype was counted at least ten times. The rearrangement uses TRBV29-1 and TRBJ2-7; TRBD1 agrees at 8 bases. Losses at the gene ends were 6 bases for V and 2 bases for J; bases not matched to a gene: 9. The CDR3 extends over 14 amino acids. CDR1 and CDR2 (germline): SQVTM, ANQGSEA. The DNA for the CDR3 is TGCAGCGTGTGCACCTTCAGGGGGCCCTACGAGCAGTACGTC. Amino acids: CSVCTFRGPYEQYV.

This clonotype has a count of ten or more. This chain uses TRBV28 with TRBJ2-3; 11 positions agree with TRBD2. V lost 2 bases to trimming and J lost 7 bases; unmatched junction nucleotides: 8. The CDR3 contains 16 residues. Germline V gene sequence: CDR1 MDHEN, CDR2 SYDVKM. The CDR3 loop reads CASSLLLTSGDHTQYF. The DNA of the CDR3 is TGTGCCAGCAGTTTACTCTTGACTAGCGGGGATCATACGCAGTATTTT.

This clonotype was detected many times. The rearrangement links TRBV6-2 or TRBV6-3 to TRBJ1-1; 7 bases align to TRBD1. The CDR3 is 14 amino acids. Trimming at V came to 2 bases and at J to 0 bases, leaving 0 bases not matched to a gene. Germline V gene sequence: CDR1 MNHEY, CDR2 SVGEGT. CDR3 DNA: TGTGCCAGCAGTTACGGGACAGTGAACACTGAAGCTTTCTTT. Amino acids: CASSYGTVNTEAFF.

This clonotype was seen only a few times. This sequence joins TRBV19 and TRBJ1-1; a possible D gene is TRBD1 (6 bases). This CDR3 has 14 amino acids. CDR1 is LNHDA and CDR2 is SQIVND in the germline V gene (reference sequence). Trimming left V 3 bases short and J 2 bases short, with 10 bases between. In nucleotides, the CDR3 is TGTGCCAGTAGTATTCGGGGGCCAAACACTGAAGCTTTCTTT. This gives the protein CASSIRGPNTEAFF.

This clonotype was recorded at least ten times. The chain links TRBV10-3 to TRBJ1-3; no clear D gene. CDR1 ENHRY and CDR2 SYGVKD come from the germline V gene. This CDR3 comprises 14 residues. The ends were cut back, 7 bases at V and 0 bases at J, with 10 bases in the middle. The chain's CDR3 is CAIKVGSSGNTIYF. CDR3 sequence (DNA): TGTGCCATCAAGGTGGGCAGCTCTGGAAACACCATATATTTT.

This clonotype was observed many times. The V and J genes are TRBV11-2 and TRBJ1-4; D might be TRBD1 (6 bases). The V gene lost 5 bases and the J gene lost 16 bases, with 20 bases spanning the gap. The CDR3 is 13 amino acids. CDR1 is SGHAT and CDR2 is FQNNGV in the germline V gene. CDR3 nucleotides: TGTGCCAGCAGCGCCAGCCGTGGACAGAAGAAGTTTTTT. This encodes CASSASRGQKKFF.

The CDR3 nucleotides read TGCAGCGTTGCGGTCGGGGGCTTGAACATTCAGTACTTC. Translated, it gives CSVAVGGLNIQYF. The V and J genes are TRBV29-1 and TRBJ2-4; D tentatively reads TRBD1 or TRBD2 (6 bases each). Trimming removed 4 bases from V and 7 bases from J, with 14 bases in between. CDR3 size: 13 residues. Germline V gene sequence: CDR1 SQVTM, CDR2 ANQGSEA. Together with reference TRBV29-1 and TRBJ2-4, the CDR3 gives the full variable domain: SAVISQKPSRDICQRGTSLTIQCQVDSQVTMMFWYRQQPGQSLTLIATANQGSEATYESGFVIDKFPISRPNLTFSTLTVSNMSPEDSSIYLCSVAVGGLNIQYFGAGTRLSVL.

This clonotype has ten or more counts. Written as DNA, the CDR3 is TGTGCCAGCAGGGGACACGTAAACACCGGGGAGCTGTTTTTT. It specifies CASRGHVNTGELFF. This chain joins TRBV6-1 and TRBJ2-2; maybe TRBD1 (6 bases). This CDR3 region has 14 residues. Per germline, CDR1 MNHNS and CDR2 SASEGT. The V end lost 6 bases, the J end lost 2 bases, and 10 bases lay between the germline ends.

The table lists this clonotype with many counts. CDR3 in DNA: TGTGCCAGCAGCTCAGGGGGTCCGACTAGCGGGGGCCAAGAGACCCAGTACTTC. The encoded protein is CASSSGGPTSGGQETQYF. The gene calls are TRBV7-2 and TRBJ2-5, with 12 positions matching TRBD2. There are 18 residues in the CDR3. Germline trimming cut 4 bases from V and 1 base from J; bases unmatched to any gene: 10. From germline, CDR1 is SGHTA and CDR2 FQGNSA.

This clonotype was seen more than once but under ten times. The gene calls are TRBV6-5 and TRBJ1-2; 7 bases line up with TRBD1. The CDR3 spans 16 residues. Germline V gives CDR1 MNHEY, CDR2 SVGAGI. J gave up 3 bases and V 0 bases, and 7 bases lay outside the gene matches. The CDR3 DNA is TGTGCCAGCAGTTACTCGAAATTTACAGGGGACTATGGCTACACCTTC. It is translated as CASSYSKFTGDYGYTF.

This clonotype appeared many times. The rearrangement joins TRBV19 to TRBJ2-5; D is tentatively TRBD1 or TRBD2 (5 bases each). CDR1 and CDR2 from the germline V gene are LNHDA and SQIVND (reference sequence). The ends were cut back, 1 base at V and 6 bases at J, with 15 bases in the middle. The CDR3 runs to 15 residues. The DNA for the CDR3 is TGTGCCAGTAGTATAGCCGGGACGGAGAGGCAGACCCAGTACTTC. Protein: CASSIAGTERQTQYF.